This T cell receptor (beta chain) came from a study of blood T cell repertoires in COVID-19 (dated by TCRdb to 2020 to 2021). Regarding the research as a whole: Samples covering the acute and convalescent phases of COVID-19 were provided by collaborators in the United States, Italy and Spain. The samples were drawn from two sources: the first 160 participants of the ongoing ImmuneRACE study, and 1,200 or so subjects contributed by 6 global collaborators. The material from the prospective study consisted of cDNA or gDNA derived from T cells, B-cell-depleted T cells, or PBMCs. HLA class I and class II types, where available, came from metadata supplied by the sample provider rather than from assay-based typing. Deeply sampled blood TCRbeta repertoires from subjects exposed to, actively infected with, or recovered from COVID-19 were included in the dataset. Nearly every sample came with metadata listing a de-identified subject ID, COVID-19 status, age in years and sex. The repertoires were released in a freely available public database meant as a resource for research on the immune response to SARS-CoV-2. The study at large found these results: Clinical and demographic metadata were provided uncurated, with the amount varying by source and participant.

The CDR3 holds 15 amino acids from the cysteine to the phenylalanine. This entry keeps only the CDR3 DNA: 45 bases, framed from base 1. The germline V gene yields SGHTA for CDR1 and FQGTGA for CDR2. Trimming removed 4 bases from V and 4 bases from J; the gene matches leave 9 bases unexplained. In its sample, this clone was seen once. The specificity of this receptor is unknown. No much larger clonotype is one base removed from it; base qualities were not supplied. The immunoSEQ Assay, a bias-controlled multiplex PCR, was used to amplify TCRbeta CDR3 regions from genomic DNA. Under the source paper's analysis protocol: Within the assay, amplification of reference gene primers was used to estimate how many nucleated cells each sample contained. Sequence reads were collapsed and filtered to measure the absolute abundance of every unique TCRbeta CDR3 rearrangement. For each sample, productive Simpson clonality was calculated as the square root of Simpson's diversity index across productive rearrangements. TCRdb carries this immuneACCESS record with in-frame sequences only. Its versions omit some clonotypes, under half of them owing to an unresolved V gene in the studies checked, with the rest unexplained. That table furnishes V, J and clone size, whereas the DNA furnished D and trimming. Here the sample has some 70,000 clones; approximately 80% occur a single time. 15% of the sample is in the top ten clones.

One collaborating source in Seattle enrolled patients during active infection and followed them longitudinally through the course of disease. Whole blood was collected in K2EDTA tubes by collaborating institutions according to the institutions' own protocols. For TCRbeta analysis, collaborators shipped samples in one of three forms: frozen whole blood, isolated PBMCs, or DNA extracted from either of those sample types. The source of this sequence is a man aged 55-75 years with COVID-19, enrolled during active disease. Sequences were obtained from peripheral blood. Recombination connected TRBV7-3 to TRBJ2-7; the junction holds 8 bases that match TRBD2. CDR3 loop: CASSSSGGPIYEQYF. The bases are TGTGCCAGCAGCTCCTCGGGAGGGCCTATTTACGAGCAGTACTTC.